This is a list of T cell receptor beta chains from one sample in a study of blood T cell repertoires in COVID-19. Produced via immunoSEQ multiplex PCR; TCRdb's table is partial and in-frame only. This sample has roughly 360,000 clones, with around 83% found just once. The sequenced sample consisted of PBMCs or T cells enriched from blood (not recorded which). The receptors stem from a woman between 45 and 65 years old who had recovered from COVID-19. The CDR3 runs from the conserved cysteine through the conserved F or W. The D gene is left open where the match is weak. Clone sizes are given selectively: once, few, many, or a class where the clone is expanded.

NA,TRBV11-2,TRBD1,TRBJ2-7,TGTGCCAGCAGCTTAACCCTCCCGACAGGGTCAAATCCCTACGAGCAGTACTTC,CASSLTLPTGSNPYEQYF
NA,TRBV12-3/TRBV12-4,TRBD1,TRBJ1-6,TGTGCCAGCAGTGGACAGGGAGGCTTGCCCCTCCACTTT,CASSGQGGLPLHF
few,TRBV6-5,NA,TRBJ1-6,TGTGCCAGCAGTTACAAGGGGGTGGATTCACCCCTCCACTTT,CASSYKGVDSPLHF
NA,TRBV6-2/TRBV6-3,NA,TRBJ2-2,TGTGCCAGCAGTAAGCGGGTAACCGGGGAGCTGTTTTTT,CASSKRVTGELFF
once,TRBV30,TRBD2,TRBJ2-1,TGTGCCTCTGAGCGGGGGAGTTACAATGAGCAGTTCTTC,CASERGSYNEQFF
NA,TRBV4-3,NA,TRBJ1-1,TGCGCCAGCAGCCATGCCCCCCCCGGAGCGAACACTGAAGCTTTCTTT,CASSHAPPGANTEAFF
NA,TRBV10-3,NA,TRBJ1-5,TGTGCCATCAGAACCCTAACGCGTCAGCCCCAGCATTTT,CAIRTLTRQPQHF
NA,TRBV11-2,NA,TRBJ1-2,TGTGCCAGCAGCCTAGGTGGGCGACGTGGCTATGGCTACACCTTC,CASSLGGRRGYGYTF
NA,TRBV18,TRBD1,TRBJ1-3,TGTGCCAGCTCAACCCGACAGGGGAGCTCTGGAAACACCATATATTTT,CASSTRQGSSGNTIYF
few,TRBV9,TRBD1,TRBJ1-2,TGTGCCAGCAGCGTAGGGGGGACAGGGAGCTACACCTTC,CASSVGGTGSYTF
NA,TRBV10-2,TRBD1,TRBJ2-7,TGCGCCAGCAGTTCCGGGACAGACTACGAGCAGTACTTC,CASSSGTDYEQYF
NA,TRBV30,TRBD1,TRBJ1-1,TGTGCCTGGAGTGTCTGGACAGGGAGGGTTATGGACACTGAAGCTTTCTTT,CAWSVWTGRVMDTEAFF
NA,TRBV6-5,TRBD1,TRBJ1-4,TGTGCCAGCGGGAAGGGGGCTACAACTAATGAAAAACTGTTTTTT,CASGKGATTNEKLFF
NA,TRBV5-4,TRBD1,TRBJ2-4,TGTGCCAGCAGCTTCATGGACAGGGCGGGCGCCAAAAACATTCAGTACTTC,CASSFMDRAGAKNIQYF
once,TRBV5-1,NA,TRBJ1-4,TGCGCCAGCAGTATAGGGGAAGTTGGTGAAAAACTGTTTTTT,CASSIGEVGEKLFF